This T cell receptor (beta chain) is drawn from a study of blood T cell repertoires in COVID-19. About the study: COVID-19 samples from acute and convalescent phases originated in the United States, Italy and Spain.

Sequencing was performed with immunoSEQ multiplex PCR; in TCRdb, only in-frame clones are kept and a portion is missing. The profile shows under 100,000 clones, about four fifths of them singletons. The TCR was taken from an older woman with acute or convalescent COVID-19. The sequenced sample was peripheral blood.

Here the CDR3 reads CASSHLGAGYEGYEQYF. CDR3 nucleotide sequence: TGTGCCAGCAGCCACCTAGGAGCGGGCTATGAGGGGTACGAGCAGTACTTC. This chain connects TRBV3-1 (or the pseudogene TRBV3-2) to TRBJ2-7; D may be TRBD2 (6 bases). The CDR3 is 17 residues long. Germline V gives CDR1 LGHDT, CDR2 YNNKEL (reference sequence). Trimming pared 3 bases from V and 4 bases from J, leaving 22 bases between.